The 17 T cell receptor beta chains below come from one sample, sequenced in a study of T-cell reconstitution after alpha-beta-depleted transplantation in children. Unique molecular identifiers were built into the TCRbeta library. Each CDR3 protein is one row after TCRdb ran MiXCR on the PCR reads. The sample has roughly 300,000 distinct CDR3 sequences; 11% are singletons. The source was peripheral blood, collected 180 days after TCRalphabeta/CD19-depleted stem cell transplant. The source of these receptors is a male patient between 2 and 10 years old who had a stem cell transplant for chronic granulomatous disease, so the T cells may come from the graft donor.

This clonotype was seen many times. V gene TRBV12-3 or TRBV12-4 combines with J gene TRBJ2-1; 11 bases are a match to TRBD2. V lost 2 bases and J lost 9; bases outside the gene matches: 12. The CDR3 length is 17 residues. CDR3 region: CASSLLGLAGGQVEQFF. The CDR3 bases are TGTGCCAGCAGTTTACTAGGTCTAGCGGGAGGACAGGTTGAGCAGTTCTTC.

This clonotype was counted at least ten times. V gene TRBV5-1 combines with J gene TRBJ2-1; 9 nucleotides line up with TRBD1. CDR1 and CDR2 (germline): SGHRS, YFSETQ. The CDR3 spans 16 residues. Trimming at V came to 1 base and at J to 4 bases, leaving 6 bases not matched to a gene. CDR3 nucleotides: TGCGCCAGCAGCTTGCCGACCGGGACAGGGTACAATGAGCAGTTCTTC. Amino acid sequence: CASSLPTGTGYNEQFF.

In this sample, this clonotype turned up many times. The chain combines TRBV28 with TRBJ2-1; D uncertain. Germline assignment: CDR1 MDHEN and CDR2 SYDVKM. Trimming pared 5 bases from V and 10 bases from J, leaving 12 bases between. CDR3 length: 12 residues. The CDR3 nucleotides read TGTGCCAGCAGTCAACTCCGGGTGGAGCAGTTCTTC. It codes for CASSQLRVEQFF.

This clonotype was seen repeatedly, ten times or more. The V gene is TRBV6-2 or TRBV6-3, the J gene TRBJ2-7; no clear D gene. Germline lookup yields CDR1 MNHEY and CDR2 SVGEGT. Between the trimmed V and J ends, which lost 0 bases and 3 bases, there was a span of 12 bases. The CDR3 has 15 residues. The CDR3 loop reads CASSYSYFPHYEQYF. CDR3 DNA sequence: TGTGCCAGCAGTTACTCGTACTTCCCCCACTACGAGCAGTACTTC.

This clonotype has ten or more counts. The rearrangement joins TRBV12-3 or TRBV12-4 to TRBJ2-6; D is undetermined. Deletions cut 6 bases from V and 1 base from J, with 13 bases between. This CDR3 region has 16 residues. CDR3: CASSLAIGSGANVLTF. The CDR3 nucleotides read TGTGCCAGCAGCCTTGCAATTGGATCTGGGGCCAACGTCCTGACTTTC.

This clonotype came up many times. The J gene is TRBJ2-1, the V gene TRBV29-1; D uncertain. Germline values: CDR1 SQVTM, CDR2 ANQGSEA. V was cut by 3 bases and J by 0 bases, with 9 bases left in between. The CDR3 totals 14 residues. The CDR3 reads CSVDSKGSYNEQFF. In DNA form, the CDR3 reads TGCAGCGTTGATTCAAAAGGCTCCTACAATGAGCAGTTCTTC.

This chain uses TRBV7-6 with TRBJ1-5; the D gene is possibly TRBD1 (5 bases). V was cut by 2 bases and J by 7 bases, with 15 bases left in between. The CDR3 has 15 amino acids. Germline CDR1 SGHVS, CDR2 FNYEAQ. CDR3 residues: CASSLYGESGQPQHF. CDR3 nucleotides: TGTGCCAGCAGCTTATATGGTGAATCAGGGCAGCCCCAGCATTTT.

Worth noting for this clonotype: One end of the junction fails to match germline, which may point to a read error. The chain joins TRBV7-8 to TRBJ2-1, with 7 bases aligning to TRBD1. In germline, CDR1 is SGHVS, CDR2 FQNEAQ. This CDR3 contains 14 residues. The CDR3 nucleotides read TGTGCCAGCAGCAGGACAGGCCCCTACAATGAGCGGTTCTTC. This encodes CASSRTGPYNERFF.

This clonotype was seen repeatedly, ten times or more. The rearrangement links TRBV15 to TRBJ2-5; D may be TRBD2 (6 bases). CDR1 is LNHNV, CDR2 YYDKDF, per germline (reference sequence). The CDR3 runs 15 residues. Trimming left V 0 bases short and J 2 bases short, with 10 bases between. The CDR3, as DNA: TGTGCCACCAGCAGAGATAAAGGGACTCAAGAGACCCAGTACTTC. Amino acid sequence: CATSRDKGTQETQYF. The full variable domain, its missing parts supplied by reference TRBV15 and TRBJ2-5, is DAMVIQNPRYQVTQFGKPVTLSCSQTLNHNVMYWYQQKSSQAPKLLFHYYDKDFNNEADTPDNFQSRRPNTSFCFLDIRSPGLGDTAMYLCATSRDKGTQETQYFGPGTRLLVL.

At least ten counts were recorded for this clonotype. This chain connects TRBV20-1 to TRBJ2-5; D is possibly TRBD1 (5 bases). The CDR3 loop spans 14 amino acids. The V end lost 3 bases, the J end lost 5 bases, and 16 bases lay between the germline ends. CDR1 DFQATT and CDR2 SNEGSKA come from the germline V gene (reference sequence). As DNA, the CDR3 is TGCAGTGCTAGTTGGGTCCAGGGATTGGAGACCCAGTACTTC. Protein product: CSASWVQGLETQYF.

This clonotype was observed many times. This chain connects TRBV11-2 to TRBJ2-7; D remains unclear. The CDR3 extends over 11 amino acids. V lost 1 base and J lost 10, with 8 bases in between. Germline V CDR1 and CDR2: SGHAT, FQNNGV. In nucleotides, the CDR3 is TGTGCCAGCAGCTTAGCTCAGCGACAGTACTTC. It is translated as CASSLAQRQYF.

This clonotype was counted ten times or more. For the CDR3, the DNA is TGTGCCAGCAGTGATCGTCGGGCTAGCGGATCCTACGAGCAGTACTTC. Its protein is CASSDRRASGSYEQYF. The chain links TRBV25-1 to TRBJ2-7, with 7 nucleotides matching TRBD2. CDR3 length equals 16 residues. Germline V gives CDR1 MGHDK, CDR2 SYGVNS. J was trimmed by 1 base and V by 3 bases; bases with no gene match: 9.

The sample holds many counts of this clonotype. The J gene is TRBJ2-7, the V gene TRBV18; 15 positions agree with TRBD2. The V gene's germline CDR1 is KGHSH and CDR2 LQKENI. After removal of 3 bases from V and 2 bases from J, the junction contained 8 bases not matched to a gene. CDR3 length equals 18 residues. The CDR3 here is CASSPVGTSGGPTYEQYF. CDR3 coding DNA: TGTGCCAGCTCACCTGTCGGGACTAGCGGGGGGCCCACCTACGAGCAGTACTTC.

Notes on this clonotype: A much larger clone differs from this one at a single base, so this may be a read error. The chain uses TRBV10-3 and TRBJ2-7; 9 nucleotides match TRBD2. This CDR3 is built from 16 residues. The V gene's germline CDR1 is ENHRY and CDR2 SYGVKD. The CDR3 DNA sequence: TGTGCCATCAGTCGGGGCTTAGCGGGGGACACCTACGAGCAGCACTTC. Protein sequence: CAISRGLAGDTYEQHF.

There are many counts of this clonotype. The chain is built from TRBV5-6 and TRBJ2-1, with D possibly matching TRBD1 (6 bases). Trimming shortened V by 9 bases and J by 1 base, and 11 bases separated the two germline ends. The germline V gene encodes CDR1 SGHDT and CDR2 YYEEEE. The CDR3 has 13 residues. The CDR3 DNA is TGTGCCACACAGGGTAATTCCTACAATGAGCAGTTCTTC. Protein: CATQGNSYNEQFF. Variable domain in full (rest from reference TRBV5-6 and TRBJ2-1): DAGVTQSPTHLIKTRGQQVTLRCSPKSGHDTVSWYQQALGQGPQFIFQYYEEEERQRGNFPDRFSGHQFPNYSSELNVNALLLGDSALYLCATQGNSYNEQFFGPGTRLTVL.

The table lists this clonotype with many counts. V is TRBV4-3 and J is TRBJ2-7; D possibly corresponds to TRBD2 (6 bases). The germline gives CDR1 LGHNA, CDR2 YSLEER. V lost 0 bases, J lost 1 base, and 25 bases lay in between. CDR3 size: 20 residues. The DNA of the CDR3 is TGCGCCAGCAGCCAAGACGCGCCGGGACTGGGGAAATGGGGGTCCTACGAGCAGTACTTC. It encodes CASSQDAPGLGKWGSYEQYF.

Details on this clonotype: A much larger clone lies a single base off, so this may be a read error. V and J are TRBV6-5 and TRBJ1-5; no definite D call. Per the germline V gene, CDR1 is MNHEY and CDR2 is SVGAGI. CDR3 length: 16 amino acids. The CDR3, as DNA: TGTGCCAGCAGTTACTCGGAAGGAGTGGTCAATCAGCACCAGCATTTT. This translates into CASSYSEGVVNQHQHF.